This T cell receptor (beta chain) is from a study of control samples from healthy donors and cancer patients. This clone was recorded only once. Clones were read by immunoSEQ multiplex PCR, and TCRdb kept only the in-frame ones, dropping some. The data contain some 130,000 clones, around nine tenths of them singletons. Losses at the gene ends were 3 bases for V and 5 bases for J; bases not matched to a gene: 13. Looked up from germline, CDR1 is SGHRS and CDR2 is YFSETQ. This CDR3 region has 17 residues. The chain links TRBV5-1 to TRBJ2-3; TRBD2 agrees at 9 bases. The TCR comes from a man younger than 35 in good health. Sequenced: blood. The CDR3 protein is CASSSGTGTSLVDTQYF. CDR3 coding DNA: TGCGCCAGCAGCTCGGGCACCGGGACTAGCTTAGTAGATACGCAGTATTTT.